The 9 T cell receptor beta chains in this list originate from one sample, sequenced in a study of OX40 agonist ivuxolimab in advanced cancers. Measured with immunoSEQ multiplex PCR; TCRdb has only the in-frame clones, and not every one. Altogether under 20,000 clones are present, around 85% being singletons, with the ten largest covering 15% to 20%. Specimen: CD4+ or CD8+ T cells sorted from blood, collected in a trial of the OX40 agonist ivuxolimab. Every receptor here comes from an adult with an advanced solid tumor such as melanoma, head and neck, liver or kidney cancer.

This chain connects TRBV7-9 to TRBJ1-1; 10 nucleotides agree with TRBD1. The ends lost 4 bases at V and 12 bases at J; junction bases unmatched: 11. This CDR3 region has 14 residues. CDR1 SEHNR and CDR2 FQNEAQ come from the germline V gene (reference sequence). The CDR3 coding sequence is TGTGCCAGCAGCTGGGACAGGGGCACTGAATTGCCTTTCTTT. Translating gives CASSWDRGTELPFF.

The chain couples TRBV5-1 to TRBJ2-5, with 15 bases matching TRBD2. The J segment lost 7 bases and the V segment lost 3 bases, leaving 7 bases of the junction unmatched. The germline gives CDR1 SGHRS, CDR2 YFSETQ. The CDR3 runs 16 residues. The CDR3 reads CASSSVPGLAGGTQYF. CDR3 in DNA: TGCGCCAGCAGCTCCGTCCCGGGACTAGCGGGGGGGACCCAGTACTTC.

This sequence joins TRBV9 and TRBJ2-7; D possibly corresponds to TRBD1 (5 bases). Germline-derived CDR1 and CDR2 are SGDLS and YYNGEE. The length of the CDR3 is 15 residues. With 1 base removed from V and 0 bases from J, the gap between germline ends came to 11 bases. In nucleotides, the CDR3 is TGTGCCAGCAGCGTACAAGGGGCCCCCTCCTACGAGCAGTACTTC. Protein sequence: CASSVQGAPSYEQYF.

This clone was found once. The chain has TRBV4-2 and TRBJ2-5; a possible D gene is TRBD2 (6 bases). The CDR3 runs 15 residues. V was trimmed by 0 bases and J by 7 bases, leaving 15 bases between them. The V gene's germline CDR1 is LGHNA and CDR2 YNFKEQ. In nucleotides, the CDR3 is TGTGCCAGCAGCCAAGATTTAGCGATGGGAGGGACCCAGTACTTC. It translates to CASSQDLAMGGTQYF.

This chain uses TRBV5-1 with TRBJ2-7; the match to TRBD2 covers 7 bases. This CDR3 has 14 amino acids. Germline loops: CDR1 SGHRS, CDR2 YFSETQ. Unmatched junction bases numbered 4, after V lost 2 bases and J lost 2 bases. The DNA for the CDR3 is TGCGCCAGCAGCTTAAGCGGGAACACCTACGAGCAGTACTTC. Residues: CASSLSGNTYEQYF.

This chain joins TRBV7-2 and TRBJ1-1; D ambiguous. The CDR3 consists of 14 residues. V lost 4 bases and J lost 3, with 12 bases in between. Germline assignment: CDR1 SGHTA and CDR2 FQGNSA. CDR3 coding DNA: TGTGCCAGCAGCTCTTATGGACCGCACACTGAAGCTTTCTTT. This encodes CASSSYGPHTEAFF.

The chain uses TRBV5-5 and TRBJ2-3, with D perhaps being TRBD1 or TRBD2 (5 bases each). The CDR3 has 12 amino acids. CDR1 is SGHKS and CDR2 is YYEKEE in the germline V gene (reference sequence). Trimming removed 4 bases at V and 10 bases at J, with 13 bases between. CDR3 sequence (DNA): TGTGCCAGCAGCGCCAGGGAGAGGGCGCAGTATTTT. It is translated as CASSARERAQYF. The variable domain in full, completed from reference TRBV5-5 and TRBJ2-3, reads DAGVTQSPTHLIKTRGQQVTLRCSPISGHKSVSWYQQVLGQGPQFIFQYYEKEERGRGNFPDRFSARQFPNYSSELNVNALLLGDSALYLCASSARERAQYFGPGTRLTVL.

V gene TRBV7-8 combines with J gene TRBJ2-3; TRBD2 might be the D (7 bases). V lost 5 bases to trimming and J lost 4 bases, with 19 bases between them. Per germline, CDR1 SGHVS and CDR2 FQNEAQ. The CDR3 is 16 amino acids. CDR3 sequence reads: CASSTRGAGLADTQYF. The CDR3 coding sequence is TGTGCCAGCAGCACCCGGGGGGCGGGATTGGCAGATACGCAGTATTTT. Based on the CDR3 plus reference TRBV7-8 and TRBJ2-3, the full variable domain is GAGVSQSPRYKVAKRGQDVALRCDPISGHVSLFWYQQALGQGPEFLTYFQNEAQLDKSGLPSDRFFAERPEGSVSTLKIQRTQQEDSAVYLCASSTRGAGLADTQYFGPGTRLTVL.

DNA for the CDR3: TGTGCCAGCTCACCAACAACGAAGAACACTGAAGCTTTCTTT. Its protein product is CASSPTTKNTEAFF. The V gene is TRBV18, the J gene TRBJ1-1, with D uncertain. Trimming took off 2 bases at V and 1 base at J, with 8 bases between the two ends. The CDR3 is 14 amino acids. The V gene's germline CDR1 is KGHSH and CDR2 LQKENI.